This T cell receptor (beta chain) emerged from a study of T-cell reconstitution after alpha-beta-depleted transplantation in children. The TCRbeta library incorporated unique molecular identifiers. TCRdb re-called the PCR reads through MiXCR, storing one row per CDR3 protein. The table shows approximately 3,800 distinct CDR3 sequences, with approximately 9% occurring only once. Germline V gene lookup returns CDR1 SGHTA and CDR2 FQGNSA. This CDR3 has 16 residues. Trimming took 4 bases from V and 0 from J, leaving 14 bases between them. This clonotype has at least ten counts. What it binds is unknown. Study-wide points: Several hundred rapidly expanded clones from non-depleted graft cells reportedly supplied alpha-beta T cells about two months post-transplant. Counts and diversity of T cells one year after transplant came mostly from newly produced T cells.

The chain has TRBV7-2 and TRBJ2-3; tentatively, D is TRBD1 (6 bases). Source: PBMCs, mostly from graft donor cells, taken 180 days after TCRalphabeta/CD19-depleted stem cell transplant. The receptor was derived from a male patient aged 2-15 years who had a stem cell transplant for acute lymphoblastic leukemia, so the T cells may come from the graft donor. DNA of the CDR3: TGTGCCAGCAGCTCCGACGGGACAACTAGCACAGATACGCAGTATTTT. This sequence encodes CASSSDGTTSTDTQYF.